The 18 T cell receptor beta chains reported below all come from one sample, sequenced in a study of T cell clonality in common variable immunodeficiency. Repertoires were generated with immunoSEQ multiplex PCR, while TCRdb's copy carries only in-frame clones and drops some. The sample contains about 34,000 clones, none of them singletons. Material for sequencing was peripheral blood mononuclear cells. Source of these receptors: a person aged 18-69 years in good health.

This clone came up many times. The read stops 3 residues short of the end of the CDR3; the missing end is completed from the germline J gene. This chain uses TRBV5-4 with TRBJ2-7; the D gene is possibly TRBD1 (5 bases). Germline CDR1 SGHNT, CDR2 YYREEE (reference sequence). V dropped 3 bases and J dropped 3 bases, with 10 bases sitting between them. The CDR3 length is 13 residues. The CDR3 is CASSYSQGYEQYF. The DNA read from the CDR3 is TGTGCCAGCAGCTACAGTCAGGGCTACGAG.

The table lists this clone with many counts. The CDR3 end lies 3 residues beyond the end of the read and is filled in from the germline J gene. This chain links TRBV6-2 or TRBV6-3 with TRBJ2-7; tentative D call: TRBD1 (5 bases). The CDR3 has 13 amino acids. CDR1 and CDR2 (germline): MNHEY, SVGEGT. Trimming removed 5 bases at V and 6 bases at J, with 14 bases between. CDR3 DNA (partial): TGTGCCAGCAGTCCGGACACCTACACCGAG. Its protein is CASSPDTYTE. The CDR3 reads in full as CASSPDTYTEQYF.

This clone has a count of ten or more. The CDR3 goes on 3 residues after the read ends, and that part is filled in from the germline J gene. The chain carries TRBV5-1 and TRBJ2-1, with TRBD2 identical over 8 bases. The V segment lost 5 bases and the J segment 2 bases; nucleotides outside the gene matches: 3. Germline loops: CDR1 SGHRS, CDR2 YFSETQ. This CDR3 contains 14 residues. The CDR3 is CASSSSGTYNEQFF. The part of the CDR3 DNA that was read is TGCGCCAGCAGTAGTAGCGGGACCTACAATGAG. Looking up the rest from reference TRBV5-1 and TRBJ2-1 gives the full variable domain: KAGVTQTPRYLIKTRGQQVTLSCSPISGHRSVSWYQQTPGQGLQFLFEYFSETQRNKGNFPGRFSGRQFSNSRSEMNVSTLELGDSALYLCASSSSGTYNEQFFGPGTRLTVL.

There are many counts of this clone. CDR3 DNA (partial): TGTGCCAGCAGTTATAGGGGACACAATCAGCCC. Translating gives CASSYRGHNQP. From start to end, the CDR3 is CASSYRGHNQPQHF. The gene calls are TRBV6-2 or TRBV6-3 and TRBJ1-5, with a tentative D call TRBD1 (6 bases). The missing CDR3 end, 3 residues past where the read stops, is filled in from the germline J gene. From germline, CDR1 is MNHEY and CDR2 SVGEGT. V was pared by 3 bases and J by 3 bases, with 9 bases between. This CDR3 has 14 residues.

This clone was seen repeatedly, ten times or more. The CDR3 goes on 3 residues after the read ends, and that part is filled in from the germline J gene. This chain links TRBV4-1 with TRBJ2-7, with TRBD1 identical over 9 bases. Trimming took 2 bases from V and 0 from J; bases not matched to a gene: 8. The CDR3 covers 17 residues. From germline, CDR1 is MGHRA and CDR2 YSYEKL. The sequenced part of the CDR3 DNA is TGCGCCAGCAGCCAACGGACAGGGGCTGGGGCCTCCTACGAG. It is translated as CASSQRTGAGASYE. The full CDR3 protein reads CASSQRTGAGASYEQYF.

This clone appeared many times. The CDR3 end lies 3 residues beyond the end of the read and is filled in from the germline J gene. The chain joins TRBV27 to TRBJ1-2; TRBD1 agrees at 10 bases. CDR3 length: 15 amino acids. After removal of 5 bases from V and 5 bases from J, the junction contained 8 bases not matched to a gene. Germline V gene sequence: CDR1 MNHEY, CDR2 SMNVEV (reference sequence). CDR3 bases read: TGTGCCAGCAGTCTACGACAGGGGGCAAGGTATGGC. Residues: CASSLRQGARYG. The full CDR3 is CASSLRQGARYGYTF.

This clone was seen at least ten times. With the read ending 3 residues before the CDR3 end, the germline J gene is used to fill in that end. This chain joins TRBV19 and TRBJ2-1, with 7 nucleotides matching TRBD2. Looked up from germline, CDR1 is LNHDA and CDR2 is SQIVND (reference sequence). V shed 7 bases, J shed 4 bases, and the junction held 13 bases outside the gene matches. This CDR3 has 16 amino acids. The covered CDR3 bases are TGTGCCAGTATTGGACGTGGCGGGGGAACTTACAATGAG. Translation gives CASIGRGGGTYNE. The entire CDR3 protein reads CASIGRGGGTYNEQFF.

Many counts were recorded for this clone. The CDR3 end falls 3 residues outside the read, so it is completed with the germline J gene. The chain is built from TRBV29-1 and TRBJ1-1; D is perhaps TRBD1 (5 bases). Germline values: CDR1 SQVTM, CDR2 ANQGSEA. The CDR3 runs 12 residues. The V end lost 3 bases, the J end lost 4 bases, and 9 bases lay between the germline ends. CDR3 sequence reads: CSVEQGTTEAFF. CDR3 bases read: TGCAGCGTTGAGCAGGGCACCACTGAA.

This clone was counted ten times or more. The part of the CDR3 DNA that was read is TGTGCCAGTAGGGTCAGGGGTTCCTCCTACGAG. This sequence encodes CASRVRGSSYE. The entire CDR3 sequence reads CASRVRGSSYEQYF. J is TRBJ2-7 and V is TRBV19; tentatively, D is TRBD1 (6 bases). The read stops 3 residues short of the end of the CDR3; the missing end is completed from the germline J gene. CDR1 and CDR2 (germline): LNHDA, SQIVND (reference sequence). The V and J ends lost 6 bases and 0 bases respectively, with 12 bases between them. The CDR3 is 14 amino acids.

This clone was counted at least ten times. The read finishes 3 residues shy of the CDR3 end, and the germline J gene is used to complete it. This sequence joins TRBV7-9 and TRBJ1-1, with D hard to call. The V and J ends lost 1 base and 1 base respectively, with 7 bases between them. This CDR3 has 14 residues. Germline assignment: CDR1 SEHNR and CDR2 FQNEAQ (reference sequence). CDR3 sequence reads: CASSLDPGNTEAFF. The part of the CDR3 DNA that was read is TGTGCCAGCAGCTTAGATCCGGGGAACACTGAA.

This clone occurred many times. The read gets to within 3 residues of the CDR3 end, and the germline J gene fills in the rest. This chain joins TRBV28 and TRBJ1-5, with 9 bases fitting TRBD1. V lost 2 bases, J lost 7 bases, and 6 bases stayed unmatched. Germline CDR1 and CDR2: MDHEN and SYDVKM. CDR3 length: 15 residues. The covered CDR3 bases are TGTGCCAGCAGTTTAGGGGGGACAGGGCGGCAGCCC. As protein: CASSLGGTGRQP. The CDR3 as a whole reads CASSLGGTGRQPQHF.

This clone was recorded at least ten times. With the read ending 3 residues before the CDR3 end, the germline J gene is used to fill in that end. This chain links TRBV18 with TRBJ2-3; 13 nucleotides line up with TRBD2. The junction had 0 bases not matched to a gene; V was cut back by 0 bases and J by 6 bases. The CDR3 sequence is 15 residues long. Germline V lookup: CDR1 KGHSH, CDR2 LQKENI. The CDR3 protein is CASSPPGLAGDTQYF. CDR3 bases read: TGTGCCAGCTCACCACCGGGACTAGCGGGGGATACG.

This clone was seen many times. The read terminates 3 residues ahead of where the CDR3 ends, so the germline J gene completes it. This chain joins TRBV19 and TRBJ2-1; D not certain. The CDR3 runs to 16 residues. The V gene's germline CDR1 is LNHDA and CDR2 SQIVND (reference sequence). V gave up 3 bases and J gave up 0 bases, with 12 bases separating them. The part of the CDR3 DNA that was read is TGTGCCAGTAGTATCAACAAGGGCCTCTCCTACAATGAG. Its translation is CASSINKGLSYNE. The CDR3, in full, reads CASSINKGLSYNEQFF.

This clone was seen many times. The read finishes 3 residues shy of the CDR3 end, and the germline J gene is used to complete it. This chain connects TRBV12-3 or TRBV12-4 to TRBJ2-5, with D maybe TRBD1 (5 bases). The CDR3 runs to 15 residues. V lost 3 bases and J lost 2, with 13 bases in between. The part of the CDR3 DNA that was read is TGTGCCAGCAGTTTCCCCCAGGGCGGACAAGAGACC. Its protein product is CASSFPQGGQET. The full CDR3 reads CASSFPQGGQETQYF.

This clone has a count of ten or more. Sequencing ends 3 residues short of the CDR3 end; the germline J gene provides the rest. The gene calls are TRBV6-1 and TRBJ1-3, with D perhaps TRBD1 (5 bases). This CDR3 is 15 amino acids long. Trimming shortened V by 2 bases and J by 2 bases, and 10 bases separated the two germline ends. Germline values: CDR1 MNHNS, CDR2 SASEGT. CDR3 region: CASSESGTPGNTIYF. The CDR3 DNA, read in part, is TGTGCCAGCAGTGAAAGCGGGACGCCTGGAAACACC.

This clone was detected ten times or more. From the germline J gene comes the end of the CDR3, since the read stops 3 residues before it. V is TRBV6-2 or TRBV6-3 and J is TRBJ2-2; weak D call: TRBD1 (5 bases). The CDR3 has 16 residues. CDR1 is MNHEY, CDR2 SVGEGT, per germline. The V and J ends lost 4 bases and 5 bases respectively, with 17 bases between them. The CDR3 DNA, read in part, is TGTGCCAGCAGTTTGACTCGGCAGGGAAGAACCGGGGAG. Amino acids: CASSLTRQGRTGE. The entire CDR3 protein is CASSLTRQGRTGELFF.

This clone was seen a handful of times. The missing CDR3 end, 3 residues past where the read stops, is filled in from the germline J gene. This chain connects TRBV5-4 to TRBJ2-1; D uncertain. The germline gives CDR1 SGHNT, CDR2 YYREEE (reference sequence). The CDR3 consists of 15 residues. V lost 1 base and J lost 2, with 10 bases in between. CDR3 protein: CASSLKASTYNEQFF. Partial CDR3 DNA: TGTGCCAGCAGCTTGAAGGCTAGTACCTACAATGAG.

This clone was observed many times. The CDR3 end falls 3 residues outside the read, so it is completed with the germline J gene. The rearrangement links TRBV18 to TRBJ1-6; possibly TRBD1 for D (6 bases). The ends were cut back, 3 bases at V and 0 bases at J, with 15 bases in the middle. This CDR3 has 18 amino acids. The germline gives CDR1 KGHSH, CDR2 LQKENI. The sequenced part of the CDR3 DNA is TGTGCCAGCTCACCCAGGGGTCTCCGAGGCTCCTATAATTCACCC. Translation: CASSPRGLRGSYNSP. The complete CDR3 sequence is CASSPRGLRGSYNSPLHF. Based on the CDR3 plus reference TRBV18 and TRBJ1-6, the full variable domain is NAGVMQNPRHLVRRRGQEARLRCSPMKGHSHVYWYRQLPEEGLKFMVYLQKENIIDESGMPKERFSAEFPKEGPSILRIQQVVRGDSAAYFCASSPRGLRGSYNSPLHFGNGTRLTVT.